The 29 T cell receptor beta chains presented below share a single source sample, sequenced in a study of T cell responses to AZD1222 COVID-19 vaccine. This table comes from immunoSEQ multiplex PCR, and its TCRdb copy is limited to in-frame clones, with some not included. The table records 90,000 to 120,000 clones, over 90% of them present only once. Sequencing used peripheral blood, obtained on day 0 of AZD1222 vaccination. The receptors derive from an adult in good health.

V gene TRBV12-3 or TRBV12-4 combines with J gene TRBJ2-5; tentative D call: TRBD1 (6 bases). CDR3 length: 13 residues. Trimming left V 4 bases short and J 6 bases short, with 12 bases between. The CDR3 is CASSSRDIQTQYF. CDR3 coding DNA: TGTGCCAGCAGTTCCCGGGACATCCAGACCCAGTACTTC.

CDR3 sequence reads: CASSEGTGYTYEQYF. CDR3 in DNA: TGTGCCAGCAGTGAAGGGACAGGGTACACCTACGAGCAGTACTTC. The V call is TRBV2, the J call TRBJ2-7, with 8 nucleotides matching TRBD1. Germline assignment: CDR1 SNHLY and CDR2 FYNNEI. CDR3 length: 15 amino acids. V was pared by 1 base and J by 2 bases, with 4 bases of the junction left unmatched.

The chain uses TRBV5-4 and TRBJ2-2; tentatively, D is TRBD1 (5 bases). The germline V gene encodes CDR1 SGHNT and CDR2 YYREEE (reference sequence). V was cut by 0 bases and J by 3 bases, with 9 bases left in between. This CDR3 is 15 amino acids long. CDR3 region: CASSLAATDTGELFF. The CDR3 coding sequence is TGTGCCAGCAGCTTGGCCGCGACAGACACCGGGGAGCTGTTTTTT.

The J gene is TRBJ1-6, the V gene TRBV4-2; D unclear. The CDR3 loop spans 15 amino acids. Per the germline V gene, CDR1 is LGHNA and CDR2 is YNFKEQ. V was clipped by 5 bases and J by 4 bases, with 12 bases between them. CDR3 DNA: TGTGCCAGCAGCGAGCGGACGGATTATAATTCACCCCTCCACTTT. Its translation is CASSERTDYNSPLHF.

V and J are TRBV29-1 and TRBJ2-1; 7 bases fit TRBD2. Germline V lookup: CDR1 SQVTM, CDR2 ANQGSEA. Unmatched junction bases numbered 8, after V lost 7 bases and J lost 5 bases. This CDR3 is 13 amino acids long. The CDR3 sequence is CSGGRLADNEQFF. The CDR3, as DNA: TGCAGCGGAGGGCGGCTAGCGGACAATGAGCAGTTCTTC.

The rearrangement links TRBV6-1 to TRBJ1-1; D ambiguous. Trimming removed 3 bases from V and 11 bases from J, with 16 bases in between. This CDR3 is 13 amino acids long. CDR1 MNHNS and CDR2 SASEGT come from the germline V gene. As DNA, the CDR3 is TGTGCCAGCAGTGAGTGGGAGGTGGGATTCGCTTTCTTT. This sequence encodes CASSEWEVGFAFF.

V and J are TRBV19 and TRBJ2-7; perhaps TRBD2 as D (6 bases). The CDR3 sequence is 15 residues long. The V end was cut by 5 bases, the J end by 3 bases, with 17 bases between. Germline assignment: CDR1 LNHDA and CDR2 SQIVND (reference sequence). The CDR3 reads CASSLSRGLVYEQYF. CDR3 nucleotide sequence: TGTGCCAGTAGTCTATCCCGGGGGTTGGTCTACGAGCAGTACTTC.

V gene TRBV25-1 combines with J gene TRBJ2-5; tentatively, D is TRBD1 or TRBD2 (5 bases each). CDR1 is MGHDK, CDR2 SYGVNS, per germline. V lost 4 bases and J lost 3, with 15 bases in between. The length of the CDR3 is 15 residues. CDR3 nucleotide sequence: TGTGCCAGCAGTGTGGGGACCACGGGAAAAGAGACCCAGTACTTC. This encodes CASSVGTTGKETQYF.

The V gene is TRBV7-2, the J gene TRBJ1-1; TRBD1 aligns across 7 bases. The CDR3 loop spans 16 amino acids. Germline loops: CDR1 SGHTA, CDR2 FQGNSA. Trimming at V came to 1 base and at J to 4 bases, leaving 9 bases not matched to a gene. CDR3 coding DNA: TGTGCCAGCAGCTTAGAGGGAGGGGGCGTGGGCACTGAAGCTTTCTTT. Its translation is CASSLEGGGVGTEAFF.

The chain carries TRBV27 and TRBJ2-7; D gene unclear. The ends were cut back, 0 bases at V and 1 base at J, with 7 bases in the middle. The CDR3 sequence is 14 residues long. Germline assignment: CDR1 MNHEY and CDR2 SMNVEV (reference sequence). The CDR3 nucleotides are TGTGCCAGCAGTTTATCTGCGGTATCCTACGAGCAGTACTTC. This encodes CASSLSAVSYEQYF.

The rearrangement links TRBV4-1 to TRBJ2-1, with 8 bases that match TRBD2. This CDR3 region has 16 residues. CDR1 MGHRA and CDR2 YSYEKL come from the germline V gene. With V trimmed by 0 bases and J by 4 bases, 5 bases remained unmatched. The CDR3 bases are TGCGCCAGCAGCCAAGATTACAGCGGGGGTTACAATGAGCAGTTCTTC. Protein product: CASSQDYSGGYNEQFF.

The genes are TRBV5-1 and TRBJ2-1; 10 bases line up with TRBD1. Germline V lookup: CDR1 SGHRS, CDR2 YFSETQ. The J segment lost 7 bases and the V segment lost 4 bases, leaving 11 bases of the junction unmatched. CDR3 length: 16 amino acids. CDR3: CASSPLSPGQGNEQFF. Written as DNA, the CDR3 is TGCGCCAGCAGCCCTCTGTCACCGGGACAGGGGAATGAGCAGTTCTTC.

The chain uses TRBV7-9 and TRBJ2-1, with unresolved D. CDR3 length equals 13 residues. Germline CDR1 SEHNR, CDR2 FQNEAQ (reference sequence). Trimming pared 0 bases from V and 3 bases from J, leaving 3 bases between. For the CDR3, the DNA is TGTGCCAGCAGCTTAGCCCGCTACAATGAGCAGTTCTTC. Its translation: CASSLARYNEQFF.

The CDR3 spells CASSSPYSYEQYF. The CDR3 nucleotides read TGTGCCAGCAGTTCCCCCTACTCCTACGAGCAGTACTTC. The genes are TRBV12-3 or TRBV12-4 and TRBJ2-7; D gene unclear. The CDR3 runs to 13 residues. The germline V and J ends were trimmed by 4 bases and 0 bases, with 7 bases remaining between them.

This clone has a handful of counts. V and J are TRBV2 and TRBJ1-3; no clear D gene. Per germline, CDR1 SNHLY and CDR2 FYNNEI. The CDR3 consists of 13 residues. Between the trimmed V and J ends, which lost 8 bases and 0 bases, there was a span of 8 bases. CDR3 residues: CASSGSSGNTIYF. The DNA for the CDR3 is TGTGCCAGCTCGGGGAGCTCTGGAAACACCATATATTTT. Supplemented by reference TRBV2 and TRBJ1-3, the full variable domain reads EPEVTQTPSHQVTQMGQEVILRCVPISNHLYFYWYRQILGQKVEFLVSFYNNEISEKSEIFDDQFSVERPDGSNFTLKIRSTKLEDSAMYFCASSGSSGNTIYFGEGSWLTVV.

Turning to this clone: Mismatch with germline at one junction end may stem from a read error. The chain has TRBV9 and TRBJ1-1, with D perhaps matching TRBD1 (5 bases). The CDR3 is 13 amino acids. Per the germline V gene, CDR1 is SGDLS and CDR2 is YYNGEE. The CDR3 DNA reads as TGTGCCAGCAGCGGGCGGGGGAACGCTGAAGCTTTCTTT. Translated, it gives CASSGRGNAEAFF.

The CDR3 DNA reads as TGTGCCATCAGTAATCCGACAGGCCTAAAAGCTTTCTTT. Its protein is CAISNPTGLKAFF. The V gene is TRBV10-3, the J gene TRBJ1-1; perhaps TRBD1 as D (6 bases). V was cut by 5 bases and J by 9 bases, with 16 bases left in between. This CDR3 spans 13 amino acids. CDR1 and CDR2 (germline): ENHRY, SYGVKD.

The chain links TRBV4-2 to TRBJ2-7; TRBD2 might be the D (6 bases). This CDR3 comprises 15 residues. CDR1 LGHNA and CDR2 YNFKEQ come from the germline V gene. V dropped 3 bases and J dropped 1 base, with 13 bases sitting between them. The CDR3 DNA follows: TGTGCCAGCAGCCACCGACGGGAGCGGTCCTACGAGCAGTACTTC. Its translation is CASSHRRERSYEQYF.

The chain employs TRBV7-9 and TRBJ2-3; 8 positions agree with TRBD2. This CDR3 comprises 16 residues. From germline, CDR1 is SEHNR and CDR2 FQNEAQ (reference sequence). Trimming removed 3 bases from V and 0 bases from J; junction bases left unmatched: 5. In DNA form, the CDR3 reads TGTGCCAGCAGCTTGAGGCTAGCGGGCAGCACAGATACGCAGTATTTT. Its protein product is CASSLRLAGSTDTQYF.

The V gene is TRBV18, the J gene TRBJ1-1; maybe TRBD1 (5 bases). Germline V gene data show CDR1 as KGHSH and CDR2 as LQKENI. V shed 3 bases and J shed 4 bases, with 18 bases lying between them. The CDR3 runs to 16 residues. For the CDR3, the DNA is TGTGCCAGCTCACCCCCAGGGACCAGAGGGTCCACTGAAGCTTTCTTT. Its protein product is CASSPPGTRGSTEAFF.

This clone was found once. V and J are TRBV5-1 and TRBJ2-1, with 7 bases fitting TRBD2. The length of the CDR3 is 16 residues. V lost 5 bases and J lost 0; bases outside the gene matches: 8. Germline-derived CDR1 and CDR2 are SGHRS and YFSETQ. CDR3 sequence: CASSGVGGSSYNEQFF. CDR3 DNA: TGCGCCAGCAGTGGGGTCGGCGGGAGCTCCTACAATGAGCAGTTCTTC.

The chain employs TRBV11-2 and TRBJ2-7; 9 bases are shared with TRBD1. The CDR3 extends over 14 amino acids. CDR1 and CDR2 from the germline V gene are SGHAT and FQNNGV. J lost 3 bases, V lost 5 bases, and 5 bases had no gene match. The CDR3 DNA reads TGTGCCAGCAGCACCTTGACAGGGGGCTACGAGCAGTACTTC. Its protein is CASSTLTGGYEQYF. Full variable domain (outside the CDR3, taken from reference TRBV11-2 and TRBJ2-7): EAGVAQSPRYKIIEKRQSVAFWCNPISGHATLYWYQQILGQGPKLLIQFQNNGVVDDSQLPKDRFSAERLKGVDSTLKIQPAKLEDSAVYLCASSTLTGGYEQYFGPGTRLTVT.

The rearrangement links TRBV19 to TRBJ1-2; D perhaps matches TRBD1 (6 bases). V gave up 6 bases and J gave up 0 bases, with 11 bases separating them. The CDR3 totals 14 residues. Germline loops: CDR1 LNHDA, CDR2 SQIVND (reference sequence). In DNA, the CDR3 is TGTGCCAGTAGGTCAGGGGCAGCTAACTATGGCTACACCTTC. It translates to CASRSGAANYGYTF.

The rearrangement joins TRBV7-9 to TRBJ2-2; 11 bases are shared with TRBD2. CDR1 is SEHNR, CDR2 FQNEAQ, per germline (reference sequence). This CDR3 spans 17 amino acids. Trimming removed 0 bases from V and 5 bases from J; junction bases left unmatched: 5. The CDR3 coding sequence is TGTGCCAGCAGCTTAGCCCCCGGGACTAGCGGTACCGGGGAGCTGTTTTTT. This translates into CASSLAPGTSGTGELFF.

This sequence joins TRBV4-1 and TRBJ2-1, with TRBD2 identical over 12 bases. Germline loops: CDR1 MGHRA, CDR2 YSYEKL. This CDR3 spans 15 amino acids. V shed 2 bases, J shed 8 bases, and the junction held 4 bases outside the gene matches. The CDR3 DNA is TGCGCCAGCAGCCAACTAGCGGGAGGGCCTGATGAGCAGTTCTTC. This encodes CASSQLAGGPDEQFF.

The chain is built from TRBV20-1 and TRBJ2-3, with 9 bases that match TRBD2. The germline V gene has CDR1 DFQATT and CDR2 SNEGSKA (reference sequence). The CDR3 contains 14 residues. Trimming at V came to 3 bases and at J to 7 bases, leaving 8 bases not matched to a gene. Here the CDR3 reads CSASAGGRVNTQYF. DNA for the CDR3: TGCAGTGCTAGTGCGGGAGGGCGGGTTAATACGCAGTATTTT.

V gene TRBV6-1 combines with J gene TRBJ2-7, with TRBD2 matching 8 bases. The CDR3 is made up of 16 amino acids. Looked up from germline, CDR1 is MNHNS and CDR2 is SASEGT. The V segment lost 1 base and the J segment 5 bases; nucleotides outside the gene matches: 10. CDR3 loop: CASSEVGTSGFDEQYF. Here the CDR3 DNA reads TGTGCCAGCAGTGAAGTTGGGACTAGTGGATTCGACGAGCAGTACTTC.

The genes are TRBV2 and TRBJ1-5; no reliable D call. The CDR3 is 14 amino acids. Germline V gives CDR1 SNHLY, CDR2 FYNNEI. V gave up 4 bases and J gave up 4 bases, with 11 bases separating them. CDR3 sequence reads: CASSGVEENQPQHF. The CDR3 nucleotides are TGTGCCAGCAGTGGGGTGGAAGAAAATCAGCCCCAGCATTTT.

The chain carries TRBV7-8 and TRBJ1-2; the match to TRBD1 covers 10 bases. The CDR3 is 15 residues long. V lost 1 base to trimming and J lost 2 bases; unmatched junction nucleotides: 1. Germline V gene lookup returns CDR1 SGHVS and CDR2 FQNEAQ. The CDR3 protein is CASSLGGQGNYGYTF. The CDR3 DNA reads TGTGCCAGCAGCTTAGGGGGACAGGGGAACTATGGCTACACCTTC.